This TCR beta chain was sequenced during a study of blood T cell repertoires in COVID-19. Whole-study context: In each case, the material was cDNA or gDNA derived from T cells, B-cell-depleted T cells, or PBMCs.

The germline V gene encodes CDR1 LGHNA and CDR2 YSLEER. V lost 0 bases and J lost 4, with 4 bases in between. CDR3 length: 13 amino acids. The assay was immunoSEQ multiplex PCR, and TCRdb's table has in-frame clones only and misses some. Of 200,000 to 250,000 clones listed, approximately 90% were seen once; the top ten hold roughly 10%. A Seattle source enrolled patients during active infection and followed them longitudinally. The specimen was peripheral blood. This chain connects TRBV4-3 to TRBJ1-5; no clear D. The receptor comes from a woman in her fifties or sixties with COVID-19, enrolled during active disease. CDR3 loop: CASSQDHNQPQHF. CDR3 sequence (DNA): TGCGCCAGCAGCCAAGATCATAATCAGCCCCAGCATTTT.